A selection of T cell receptor beta chains follows, all from one sample in a study of immune evolution from preneoplasia to lung adenocarcinoma. Clones were sequenced by immunoSEQ multiplex PCR, and TCRdb holds only the in-frame ones, with some missing. Counted here are 12,000 to 15,000 clones, 81% occurring once; the ten biggest clones make up roughly 3%. The material sequenced was FFPE minimally invasive lung adenocarcinoma tissue. These receptors were collected from a person between 60 and 79 years old with lung adenocarcinoma. Both conserved end residues are part of each CDR3. Fields, in order: CDR3 protein, CDR3 DNA, V gene, J gene, D gene, clone size. D genes are given only for firm matches. Part of the rows lack a size; the others show once, few, many or a class for expanded clones.

CASRASATGELFF,TGCGCCAGCAGGGCGAGCGCGACCGGGGAGCTGTTTTTT,TRBV10-1,TRBJ2-2,NA,NA
CASSLGASYGYTF,TGTGCCAGCAGCTTGGGGGCGAGCTATGGCTACACCTTC,TRBV5-4,TRBJ1-2,NA,NA
CASSFANTEAFF,TGTGCCAGCAGCTTCGCGAACACTGAAGCTTTCTTT,TRBV11-2,TRBJ1-1,NA,NA
CASSSQLAGVPEQFF,TGTGCCAGCAGCTCCCAACTAGCGGGAGTTCCTGAGCAGTTCTTC,TRBV7-9,TRBJ2-1,TRBD2,NA
CASSKGHNYGYTF,TGTGCCAGCAGTAAGGGGCATAACTATGGCTACACCTTC,TRBV27,TRBJ1-2,NA,NA
CASSESPDTEAFF,TGCGCCAGCAGTGAGTCTCCGGACACTGAAGCTTTCTTT,TRBV10-2,TRBJ1-1,NA,few
CASRNPGETGELFF,TGTGCCAGCAGGAATCCTGGGGAAACCGGGGAGCTGTTTTTT,TRBV6-5,TRBJ2-2,NA,NA
CASSGQGSSYEQYF,TGTGCCAGCTCAGGGCAGGGCAGCTCCTACGAGCAGTACTTC,TRBV18,TRBJ2-7,NA,few
CASSLTGDYLNTGELFF,TGTGCCAGCAGTTTAACAGGGGACTACTTGAACACCGGAGAGCTGTTTTTT,TRBV27,TRBJ2-2,NA,NA
CASSFQGVDQPQHF,TGTGCCAGCAGTTTCCAGGGCGTGGATCAGCCCCAGCATTTT,TRBV6-5,TRBJ1-5,NA,NA
CSVIQGGSRLNEKLFF,TGCAGCGTGATACAGGGGGGGTCGCGTCTTAATGAAAAACTGTTTTTT,TRBV29-1,TRBJ1-4,TRBD1,NA
CASSSTDSPLHF,TGTGCCAGCAGCTCCACAGATTCACCCCTCCACTTT,TRBV5-4,TRBJ1-6,NA,NA
CASSLVPGPAFNEQFF,TGTGCCAGCAGCTTAGTCCCGGGACCGGCGTTCAATGAGCAGTTCTTC,TRBV7-2,TRBJ2-1,NA,NA
CASSPLGTGGQTEAFF,TGTGCCAGCTCACCACTAGGGACAGGGGGCCAAACTGAAGCTTTCTTT,TRBV18,TRBJ1-1,TRBD1,once
CASSDRGSRGNQPQHF,TGTGCCAGCAGTGATAGGGGCTCGAGGGGCAATCAGCCCCAGCATTTT,TRBV2,TRBJ1-5,NA,NA
CASSLGLRTDTQYF,TGTGCCAGCAGCTTAGGACTCCGCACAGATACGCAGTATTTT,TRBV7-3,TRBJ2-3,NA,few
CASSVESYAPLHF,TGTGCCAGCAGCGTAGAAAGTTACGCACCCCTCCACTTT,TRBV9,TRBJ1-6,NA,once
CASSRGTGINYEQYF,TGTGCCAGCAGCCGAGGTACAGGAATAAACTACGAGCAGTACTTC,TRBV7-9,TRBJ2-7,NA,NA
CASSTRDNNEQFF,TGTGCCAGCAGCACCCGGGATAACAATGAGCAGTTCTTC,TRBV5-4,TRBJ2-1,NA,NA
CASSEGLANEQFF,TGTGCCAGCAGTGAAGGGCTGGCTAATGAGCAGTTCTTC,TRBV2,TRBJ2-1,NA,NA
CATSREGPATGELFF,TGTGCCACCAGCAGAGAAGGACCGGCCACCGGGGAGCTGTTTTTT,TRBV15,TRBJ2-2,NA,NA
CASRNRGLPSGANVLTF,TGTGCCAGCAGAAACAGGGGGTTACCGTCTGGGGCCAACGTCCTGACTTTC,TRBV28,TRBJ2-6,TRBD1,once
CASGLVLNKGSYEQYF,TGTGCTAGTGGTTTGGTCCTAAATAAGGGCTCCTACGAGCAGTACTTC,TRBV12-5,TRBJ2-7,NA,NA
CASSLQGLAGFYNEQFF,TGTGCCAGCAGCTTACAGGGTCTAGCGGGTTTTTACAATGAGCAGTTCTTC,TRBV5-6,TRBJ2-1,TRBD2,medium-sized
CASSRGLGETQYF,TGTGCCAGCTCAAGGGGGCTAGGAGAGACCCAGTACTTC,TRBV18,TRBJ2-5,TRBD1,NA
CASRDVAGLSYNEQFF,TGTGCCAGCAGGGACGTAGCGGGGCTATCCTACAATGAGCAGTTCTTC,TRBV7-9,TRBJ2-1,TRBD2,NA
CASSPLGTGSDQPQHF,TGTGCCAGCTCACCTCTCGGGACAGGGAGTGATCAGCCCCAGCATTTT,TRBV18,TRBJ1-5,TRBD1,NA
CASSPTQGLKRYTF,TGTGCCAGCAGCCCGACCCAGGGCCTGAAACGCTACACCTTC,TRBV28,TRBJ1-2,NA,NA
CSGEQQETQYF,TGCAGTGGGGAGCAGCAAGAGACCCAGTACTTC,TRBV20-1,TRBJ2-5,NA,once
CASSYDRGGTEAFF,TGTGCCAGCAGTTACGACAGGGGAGGCACTGAAGCTTTCTTT,TRBV6-6,TRBJ1-1,TRBD1,NA
CASSLSLGQPEAFF,TGTGCCAGCAGTTTATCCCTGGGACAGCCTGAAGCTTTCTTT,TRBV27,TRBJ1-1,TRBD1,NA
CASSLNGGEYEQYF,TGTGCCAGCAGCTTAAATGGAGGGGAATACGAGCAGTACTTC,TRBV11-2,TRBJ2-7,NA,NA
CASSLTGLAEPSTDTQYF,TGTGCCAGCAGCCTTACCGGACTAGCGGAGCCTAGCACAGATACGCAGTATTTT,TRBV28,TRBJ2-3,TRBD2,NA
CASSMPNRANSPLHF,TGTGCCAGTAGTATGCCAAACAGAGCAAATTCACCCCTCCACTTT,TRBV19,TRBJ1-6,NA,NA
CASSVGEGMSGAFF,TGTGCCAGCAGCGTAGGGGAGGGGATGTCGGGAGCTTTCTTT,TRBV9,TRBJ1-1,NA,NA
CATSRDQWGSGANVLTF,TGTGCCACCAGCAGAGATCAATGGGGGTCCGGGGCCAACGTCCTGACTTTC,TRBV15,TRBJ2-6,NA,NA
CASRLPGLREAFF,TGTGCCAGCAGGTTGCCGGGACTGAGAGAAGCTTTCTTT,TRBV2,TRBJ1-1,NA,few
CASSFSPGQGLSGNTIYF,TGTGCCAGCAGCTTTTCTCCGGGACAGGGTCTGTCTGGAAACACCATATATTTT,TRBV7-2,TRBJ1-3,TRBD1,NA
CASKLGGYTEAFF,TGTGCCAGCAAGTTAGGGGGGTACACTGAAGCTTTCTTT,TRBV5-4,TRBJ1-1,NA,NA
CASSIEGGDLPGTYNEQFF,TGTGCCAGTAGTATCGAGGGAGGGGACTTGCCGGGCACATACAATGAGCAGTTCTTC,TRBV19,TRBJ2-1,TRBD2,NA
CASSLDTGGNEQFF,TGTGCCAGCAGCTTAGATACAGGGGGCAATGAGCAGTTCTTC,TRBV7-9,TRBJ2-1,TRBD1,NA
CASSLLVGGSYEQYF,TGTGCCAGCAGCCTACTCGTAGGGGGTTCCTACGAGCAGTACTTC,TRBV11-2,TRBJ2-7,NA,once
CASSRTRTQETQYF,TGTGCCAGCAGCCGTACTAGAACCCAAGAGACCCAGTACTTC,TRBV16,TRBJ2-5,NA,once
CASSPQAGGGTDTQYF,TGTGCCAGCTCACCACAGGCCGGAGGGGGCACAGATACGCAGTATTTT,TRBV18,TRBJ2-3,NA,NA
CASSSMGQGFETQYF,TGTGCCAGCAGCTCCATGGGGCAGGGGTTCGAGACCCAGTACTTC,TRBV11-3,TRBJ2-5,NA,NA
CAISESTGGTGANVLTF,TGTGCCATCAGTGAGTCTACAGGGGGCACTGGGGCCAACGTCCTGACTTTC,TRBV10-3,TRBJ2-6,TRBD1,NA
CASMGLAWSTDTQYF,TGTGCCAGCATGGGTCTTGCTTGGAGCACAGATACGCAGTATTTT,TRBV6-1,TRBJ2-3,NA,NA
CASSVVWGGAGEQFF,TGTGCCAGCAGCGTAGTATGGGGGGGGGCTGGTGAGCAGTTCTTC,TRBV9,TRBJ2-1,NA,few
CASTQGGVTYEQYF,TGTGCCAGCACCCAAGGGGGGGTAACCTACGAGCAGTACTTC,TRBV2,TRBJ2-7,NA,NA
CASRDGLADDIQYF,TGTGCCAGCAGGGACGGACTAGCGGATGACATTCAGTACTTC,TRBV6-6,TRBJ2-4,TRBD2,NA
CASSDQGKAFF,TGCGCCAGCAGTGACCAGGGGAAAGCTTTCTTT,TRBV10-1,TRBJ1-1,NA,NA
CASSRGQGAEQYF,TGCGCCAGCAGCAGGGGACAGGGAGCCGAGCAGTACTTC,TRBV5-1,TRBJ2-7,TRBD1,NA
CASGLSGGFNEKLFF,TGTGCTAGTGGTTTGTCAGGGGGCTTTAATGAAAAACTGTTTTTT,TRBV12-5,TRBJ1-4,TRBD1,NA
CASSEARNQPQHF,TGTGCCAGCAGTGAAGCGCGGAATCAGCCCCAGCATTTT,TRBV6-5,TRBJ1-5,NA,once
CASSATTGEKLFF,TGTGCCAGCAGCGCAACCACGGGGGAAAAACTGTTTTTT,TRBV7-9,TRBJ1-4,NA,NA
CASSPSREAPEAFF,TGTGCCAGCAGCCCCTCCAGGGAGGCTCCTGAAGCTTTCTTT,TRBV28,TRBJ1-1,NA,few
CASSRPTGLMNTEAFF,TGTGCCAGCAGCCGCCCGACAGGGCTCATGAACACTGAAGCTTTCTTT,TRBV11-2,TRBJ1-1,TRBD1,NA
CASSAGQGGTEAFF,TGTGCCAGCTCAGCGGGACAGGGAGGCACTGAAGCTTTCTTT,TRBV18,TRBJ1-1,TRBD1,NA
CASSDRPGQGADTQYF,TGCGCCAGCAGCGACAGACCGGGACAGGGAGCAGATACGCAGTATTTT,TRBV4-1,TRBJ2-3,TRBD1,NA